This T cell receptor (beta chain) was captured by sequencing in a study of cytomegalovirus exposure and HLA in healthy donors. The validation cohort, a group of over a hundred subjects, included the donors and was separate from the roughly 700-subject first cohort. Overall study results and limits: Researchers counted roughly 150 TCR beta chains as cytomegalovirus-associated. Later, an analysis found that TCR clusters from the first cohort tended to co-occur in the 110 or so validation repertoires. Despite most TCR sequences being rare, some public TCRs occurred in many donors.

Sequencing used immunoSEQ multiplex PCR; TCRdb keeps in-frame clones, though not all of them. The sample consists of about 150,000 clones, approximately 94% of them appearing once. As concerns this clone: The antigen remains unidentified.

With 6 bases clipped from V and 7 bases from J, the junction kept 5 bases outside the gene matches. CDR1 and CDR2 (germline): MDHEN, SYDVKM. The CDR3 contains 13 residues. The TCR originated in a man aged 18 to 35 in good health and CMV-seropositive. The specimen sequenced was PBMCs. The chain combines TRBV28 with TRBJ1-2; TRBD1 aligns across 10 bases. The CDR3 DNA sequence: TGTGCCAGCAGACCCGACAGGGGGCCTGGCTACACCTTC. Its protein is CASRPDRGPGYTF.